This TCR beta chain was captured by sequencing in a study of OX40 agonist ivuxolimab in advanced cancers. Repertoires were generated with immunoSEQ multiplex PCR, while TCRdb's copy carries only in-frame clones and drops some. Among 43,000 or so clones listed, roughly 90% were seen once. With V trimmed by 5 bases and J by 0 bases, 4 bases remained unmatched. This CDR3 has 15 amino acids. Germline CDR1 is SGHRS and CDR2 is YFSETQ. This chain connects TRBV5-1 to TRBJ2-1, with 8 bases fitting TRBD2. The sequences come from CD4+ or CD8+ T cells sorted from blood, collected in a trial of the OX40 agonist ivuxolimab. The origin of this receptor is an adult with an advanced solid tumor such as melanoma, head and neck, liver or kidney cancer. The CDR3 loop is CASSISGVSYNEQFF. CDR3 DNA sequence: TGCGCCAGCAGTATTAGCGGGGTCTCCTACAATGAGCAGTTCTTC. Supplemented by reference TRBV5-1 and TRBJ2-1, the full variable domain reads KAGVTQTPRYLIKTRGQQVTLSCSPISGHRSVSWYQQTPGQGLQFLFEYFSETQRNKGNFPGRFSGRQFSNSRSEMNVSTLELGDSALYLCASSISGVSYNEQFFGPGTRLTVL.